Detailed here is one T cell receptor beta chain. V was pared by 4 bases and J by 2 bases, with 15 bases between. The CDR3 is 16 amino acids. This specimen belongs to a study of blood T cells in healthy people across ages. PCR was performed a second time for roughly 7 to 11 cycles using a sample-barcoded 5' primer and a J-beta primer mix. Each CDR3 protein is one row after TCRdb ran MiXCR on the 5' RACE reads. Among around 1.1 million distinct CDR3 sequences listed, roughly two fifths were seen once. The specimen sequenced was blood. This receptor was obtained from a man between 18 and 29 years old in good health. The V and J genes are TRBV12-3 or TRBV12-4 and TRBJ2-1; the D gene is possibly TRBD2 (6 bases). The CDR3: CASSSDWGEPYNEQFF. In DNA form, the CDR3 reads TGTGCCAGCAGTTCGGATTGGGGGGAGCCCTACAATGAGCAGTTCTTC.